One and the same sample provided the 13 T cell receptor beta chains below, sequenced in a study of T-cell memory formation after mild COVID-19. TCRdb redid the calling of the 5' RACE reads with MiXCR, one entry per CDR3 protein. The sample consists of 500,000 to 550,000 distinct CDR3 sequences, roughly 22% of them appearing once. Sequencing was performed on PBMCs or a T cell subset sorted from them (not recorded which). All receptors derive from an adult woman who had mild COVID-19 (a few samples of this study predate the infection). Cell type and time point are not known.

This sequence joins TRBV6-2 or TRBV6-3 and TRBJ2-7; D ambiguous. There are 14 residues in the CDR3. Trimming removed 2 bases at V and 4 bases at J, with 12 bases between. The V gene's germline CDR1 is MNHEY and CDR2 SVGEGT. The CDR3 protein is CASSYRVELYEQYF. The CDR3 DNA is TGTGCCAGCAGTTACCGAGTTGAGCTTTACGAGCAGTACTTC.

This clonotype was seen only a few times. V gene TRBV12-3 or TRBV12-4 combines with J gene TRBJ2-5; maybe TRBD1 (6 bases). V was trimmed by 4 bases and J by 1 base, leaving 13 bases between them. The length of the CDR3 is 15 residues. CDR3 residues: CASSSYSGAQETQYF. CDR3 DNA: TGTGCCAGCAGTTCCTACTCAGGGGCCCAAGAGACCCAGTACTTC.

The rearrangement joins TRBV6-5 to TRBJ2-7; D is perhaps TRBD2 (5 bases). V was clipped by 2 bases and J by 6 bases, with 11 bases between them. The germline V gene encodes CDR1 MNHEY and CDR2 SVGAGI. CDR3 size: 13 residues. The CDR3 DNA reads TGTGCCAGCAGTTACGGGCTAGCTGCCGAGCAGTACTTC. Translated: CASSYGLAAEQYF.

The chain joins TRBV27 to TRBJ2-1; D may match TRBD1 or TRBD2 (5 bases each). With 1 base removed from V and 6 bases from J, the gap between germline ends came to 13 bases. Per germline, CDR1 MNHEY and CDR2 SMNVEV (reference sequence). There are 15 residues in the CDR3. CDR3 nucleotide sequence: TGTGCCAGCAGTTTATTAGCTGGGGGTGGCAATGAGCAGTTCTTC. Translating gives CASSLLAGGGNEQFF.

This clonotype was counted at least ten times. The chain carries TRBV6-5 and TRBJ2-5; D ambiguous. The CDR3 sequence is 11 residues long. The germline V gene has CDR1 MNHEY and CDR2 SVGAGI. V lost 2 bases and J 4 bases, leaving 2 bases between the germline ends. CDR3 nucleotides: TGTGCCAGCAGTTACGGAGAGACCCAGTACTTC. Translating it yields CASSYGETQYF.

The sample holds a few counts of this clonotype. The gene calls are TRBV7-9 and TRBJ1-4; possibly TRBD1 for D (5 bases). The CDR3 covers 15 residues. Germline CDR1 SEHNR, CDR2 FQNEAQ (reference sequence). V was pared by 1 base and J by 11 bases, with 17 bases between. In DNA, the CDR3 is TGTGCCAGCAGCTTAGAGGGACCGATTCCGGTGAAACTGTTTTTT. Its protein product is CASSLEGPIPVKLFF.

The rearrangement joins TRBV7-9 to TRBJ2-7, with 8 bases that match TRBD1. The CDR3 length is 15 residues. CDR1 is SEHNR and CDR2 is FQNEAQ in the germline V gene (reference sequence). The V segment lost 4 bases and the J segment 6 bases; nucleotides outside the gene matches: 11. CDR3 region: CASSSIYGQGLEQYF. The CDR3 DNA sequence: TGTGCCAGCAGCTCGATATATGGACAGGGCCTCGAGCAGTACTTC.

V usage is TRBV6-2 or TRBV6-3 and J usage is TRBJ2-1; 9 nucleotides line up with TRBD2. CDR1 and CDR2 from the germline V gene are MNHEY and SVGEGT. V shed 3 bases and J 11 bases; nucleotides not matched to a gene: 5. The CDR3 consists of 13 residues. CDR3: CASSYSASGKQFF. In DNA form, the CDR3 reads TGTGCCAGCAGTTATTCGGCTAGCGGGAAGCAGTTCTTC.

A few counts support this clonotype. This sequence joins TRBV6-5 and TRBJ1-2; D might be TRBD1 (6 bases). CDR1 is MNHEY and CDR2 is SVGAGI in the germline V gene. This CDR3 contains 15 residues. With 2 bases removed from V and 8 bases from J, the gap between germline ends came to 18 bases. This CDR3 reads CASSYIRTAPGGYTF. The DNA of the CDR3 is TGTGCCAGCAGTTACATCCGGACAGCTCCCGGAGGCTACACCTTC.

CDR3: CASSPQGGNYGYTF. The CDR3 DNA is TGTGCCAGCAGCCCTCAGGGGGGTAACTATGGCTACACCTTC. The chain is built from TRBV7-3 and TRBJ1-2, with 7 bases that match TRBD1. Trimming at V came to 5 bases and at J to 1 base, leaving 4 bases not matched to a gene. The CDR3 sequence is 14 residues long. The V gene's germline CDR1 is SGHTA and CDR2 FQGTGA.

This chain links TRBV12-3 or TRBV12-4 with TRBJ1-2; weak D call: TRBD1 (6 bases). This CDR3 has 16 amino acids. With 6 bases removed from V and 5 bases from J, the gap between germline ends came to 22 bases. This CDR3 is CASSLGLSGQKYGYTF. The CDR3 DNA reads as TGTGCCAGCAGCCTGGGTCTGTCGGGACAAAAATATGGCTACACCTTC.

This clonotype was seen only a few times. The CDR3 DNA is TGTGCCAGCAGGCGGGAGGGAGGAGAGACCCAGTACTTC. It specifies CASRREGGETQYF. The rearrangement uses TRBV5-5 and TRBJ2-5, with 9 nucleotides matching TRBD2. The CDR3 covers 13 residues. The trim removed 5 bases at V and 4 bases at J, leaving 3 bases unmatched. Per germline, CDR1 SGHKS and CDR2 YYEKEE (reference sequence).

The V and J genes are TRBV7-2 and TRBJ2-1; perhaps TRBD2 as D (6 bases). CDR3 length: 12 amino acids. Trimming cost V 5 bases and J 9 bases, with 11 bases left between them. CDR1 is SGHTA and CDR2 is FQGNSA in the germline V gene. In nucleotides, the CDR3 is TGTGCCAGCAGCCTGACTAGAGGTGAGCAGTTCTTC. Translation gives CASSLTRGEQFF.